What follows is one T cell receptor (beta chain) and its context. The record originates from a study of blood T cell repertoires in COVID-19. Turning to the study itself: Sources were T cells, B-cell-depleted T cells, or PBMCs; the material itself was cDNA or gDNA.

The CDR3 is made up of 16 amino acids. Germline V CDR1 and CDR2: LNHDA, SQIVND (reference sequence). J gave up 5 bases and V 1 base, and 7 bases lay outside the gene matches. Original processing notes: Quantification of nucleated cells was approximated via reference gene primer amplification. TCRdb's copy holds only in-frame clones and misses some; the assay was immunoSEQ multiplex PCR. From that table come the V and J calls and clone size; the DNA was used to work out D and trimming. The data contain about 150,000 clones, 70% to 85% of them seen just once; the ten biggest clones take up approximately 30%.

The source is a woman aged 55-69 years with acute or convalescent COVID-19. This rearrangement joins TRBV19 to TRBJ2-2, with TRBD1 matching 7 bases. The sequenced sample consisted of peripheral blood. The CDR3 is CASSIVRGQWTGELFF. The CDR3 bases are TGTGCCAGTAGTATAGTAAGGGGGCAATGGACCGGGGAGCTGTTTTTT.